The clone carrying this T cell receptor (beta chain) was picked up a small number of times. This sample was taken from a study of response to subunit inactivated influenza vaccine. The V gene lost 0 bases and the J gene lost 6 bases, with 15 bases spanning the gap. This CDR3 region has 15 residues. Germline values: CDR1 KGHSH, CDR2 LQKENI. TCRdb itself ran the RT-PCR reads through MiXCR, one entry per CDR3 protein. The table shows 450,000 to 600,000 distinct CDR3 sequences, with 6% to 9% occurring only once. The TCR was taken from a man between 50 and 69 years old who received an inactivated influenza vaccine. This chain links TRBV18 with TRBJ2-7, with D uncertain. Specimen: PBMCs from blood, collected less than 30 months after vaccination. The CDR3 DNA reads TGTGCCAGCTCACCACCGTGGCAGTTATCCGGCGAGCAGTACTTC. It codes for CASSPPWQLSGEQYF.